These T cell receptor beta chains were read from a single sample in a study of cytomegalovirus exposure and HLA in healthy donors. Only in-frame clones appear in the TCRdb table, and some are missing; sequencing was by immunoSEQ multiplex PCR. This table has more than 150,000 clones, about 80% appearing once. Sequencing used PBMCs. These receptors were obtained from a man aged 18 to 29 in good health and CMV-seronegative. CDR3s include the opening cysteine and the closing phenylalanine or tryptophan. A D gene is named only where the DNA matches it firmly. Rows give clone size only sometimes, using once, few, many, or a class for an expanded clone.

d_gene,v_gene,j_gene,abundance,CDR3aa,CDR3nt
.,TRBV6-4,TRBJ2-6,few,CASIHLLGADSGANVLTF,TGTGCCAGCATCCACCTACTGGGGGCAGATTCCGGGGCCAACGTCCTGACTTTC
TRBD1,TRBV5-1,TRBJ1-5,.,CASSLVGGVNQPQHF,TGCGCCAGCAGCTTGGTAGGGGGCGTCAATCAGCCCCAGCATTTT
TRBD1,TRBV6-5,TRBJ2-3,.,CASSYSYGTGADTQYF,TGTGCCAGCAGTTACTCGTACGGGACAGGGGCAGATACGCAGTATTTT
TRBD1,TRBV6-5,TRBJ2-7,.,CASSRPGQGVYEQYF,TGTGCCAGCAGTCGACCGGGACAGGGGGTATACGAGCAGTACTTC
.,TRBV5-1,TRBJ2-3,.,CASSLQGTDTQYF,TGCGCCAGCAGCTTACAGGGAACAGATACGCAGTATTTT
TRBD1,TRBV5-1,TRBJ1-1,.,CASSEGTGEEAFF,TGCGCCAGCAGCGAAGGGACAGGGGAGGAAGCTTTCTTT
TRBD2,TRBV6-6,TRBJ2-1,few,CASTRGGPNEQFF,TGTGCCAGCACCCGGGGGGGCCCGAATGAGCAGTTCTTC
.,TRBV7-2,TRBJ2-1,.,CASTTSGEQFF,TGTGCCAGCACCACCTCGGGTGAGCAGTTCTTC
.,TRBV6-5,TRBJ1-6,.,CASSYEGNHGSPLHF,TGTGCCAGCAGTTACGAGGGAAATCACGGCTCACCCCTCCACTTT
TRBD1,TRBV30,TRBJ2-7,.,CAWSVGGQGTYEQYF,TGTGCCTGGAGCGTGGGAGGACAGGGAACATACGAGCAGTACTTC
TRBD1,TRBV14,TRBJ1-1,few,CASSQDRGKAFF,TGTGCCAGCAGCCAAGACAGGGGGAAAGCTTTCTTT
.,TRBV7-3,TRBJ1-1,.,CASRAQGENTEAFF,TGTGCCAGCAGGGCACAGGGTGAGAACACTGAAGCTTTCTTT
.,TRBV13,TRBJ2-1,.,CASSLGGSQFF,TGTGCCAGCAGCTTAGGGGGGAGCCAGTTCTTC
.,TRBV30,TRBJ1-1,many,CAWSVRGGTEAFF,TGTGCCTGGAGTGTACGGGGAGGCACTGAAGCTTTCTTT
.,TRBV27,TRBJ1-2,.,CASSFRGGGYGYTF,TGTGCCAGCAGTTTTCGAGGGGGAGGGTATGGCTACACCTTC
.,TRBV7-8,TRBJ1-1,.,CASSFLSPGQKNTEAFF,TGTGCCAGCAGCTTTTTATCCCCGGGACAAAAAAACACTGAAGCTTTCTTT
.,TRBV18,TRBJ1-1,.,CASSPRGSEAFF,TGTGCCAGCTCACCTCGGGGTTCTGAAGCTTTCTTT
TRBD2,TRBV4-1,TRBJ2-7,.,CASSRHSSGDYEQYF,TGCGCCAGCAGCCGTCATTCCAGCGGGGACTACGAGCAGTACTTC
.,TRBV7-9,TRBJ1-2,.,CASSLRRDYGYTF,TGTGCCAGCAGCTTACGGCGGGACTATGGCTACACCTTC
TRBD2,TRBV14,TRBJ2-7,.,CASSQTGTSGIYEQYF,TGTGCCAGCAGCCAGACCGGGACTAGCGGGATCTACGAGCAGTACTTC
TRBD1,TRBV5-1,TRBJ2-2,.,CASSSGTANTGELFF,TGCGCCAGCAGCTCCGGGACAGCGAACACCGGGGAGCTGTTTTTT
TRBD1,TRBV7-9,TRBJ1-2,.,CASTQMEMTGGAPRGYTF,TGTGCCAGCACCCAAATGGAGATGACAGGGGGCGCCCCTCGTGGCTACACCTTC
TRBD1,TRBV28,TRBJ2-4,.,CASSLNLRTGVKLAKNIQYF,TGTGCCAGCAGTTTAAACCTCCGGACAGGGGTGAAACTAGCCAAAAACATTCAGTACTTC
TRBD1,TRBV9,TRBJ1-6,.,CASSVDRGGPLHF,TGTGCCAGCAGCGTAGACAGGGGGGGGCCCCTCCACTTT